The 8 T cell receptor beta chains below all came from one sample that was sequenced in a study of T-cell memory formation after mild COVID-19. Using its own MiXCR run on the 5' RACE reads, TCRdb lists one record per CDR3 protein. This table has a few hundred thousand distinct CDR3 sequences, roughly 16% appearing once. The source material was PBMCs or a T cell subset sorted from them (not recorded which). The receptors stem from a man younger than 30 who had mild COVID-19 (a few samples of this study predate the infection). Cell type and time point are not known.

This clonotype was counted a few times. The V gene is TRBV6-5, the J gene TRBJ2-3, with 11 nucleotides matching TRBD2. The V gene end was trimmed by 6 bases and the J gene end by 4 bases; junction bases not matched to a gene: 9. The germline V gene encodes CDR1 MNHEY and CDR2 SVGAGI. The CDR3 is 16 residues long. The CDR3 spells CASRPLAGGRADTQYF. The DNA of the CDR3 is TGTGCCAGCAGACCATTAGCGGGGGGGCGGGCAGATACGCAGTATTTT.

This clonotype was seen a few times. The gene calls are TRBV6-6 and TRBJ2-3; D call uncertain. Per the germline V gene, CDR1 is MNHNY and CDR2 is SVGAGI (reference sequence). Trimming removed 6 bases at V and 4 bases at J, with 17 bases between. This CDR3 spans 15 amino acids. CDR3 DNA sequence: TGTGCCAGCAGAGTGGGCTTTAACTGGGCAGATACGCAGTATTTT. Its translation: CASRVGFNWADTQYF.

This clonotype was counted only a few times. V is TRBV5-1 and J is TRBJ2-7; D possibly corresponds to TRBD1 (5 bases). Germline CDR1 SGHRS, CDR2 YFSETQ. The CDR3 is 14 residues long. Trimming stripped 4 bases from V and 4 bases from J, with 15 bases between. The CDR3 reads CASSPRAGAYEQYF. CDR3 coding DNA: TGCGCCAGCAGCCCCAGGGCCGGTGCTTACGAGCAGTACTTC.

CDR3 in amino acids: CASSQEGPPTPNTGELFF. In DNA form, the CDR3 reads TGCGCCAGCAGCCAAGAGGGACCCCCTACCCCGAACACCGGGGAGCTGTTTTTT. This sequence joins TRBV4-3 and TRBJ2-2; D tentatively fits TRBD1 or TRBD2 (5 bases each). The length of the CDR3 is 18 residues. With 0 bases removed from V and 0 bases from J, the gap between germline ends came to 14 bases. CDR1 and CDR2 from the germline V gene are LGHNA and YSLEER.

This clonotype was counted a few times. The chain carries TRBV20-1 and TRBJ2-7; 12 bases map to TRBD2. The CDR3 is 15 residues long. Germline lookup yields CDR1 DFQATT and CDR2 SNEGSKA (reference sequence). The V gene end was trimmed by 1 base and the J gene end by 5 bases; junction bases not matched to a gene: 6. The CDR3 is CSARGSGLAGNEQYF. The DNA of the CDR3 is TGCAGTGCTAGAGGATCGGGACTAGCGGGTAACGAGCAGTACTTC.

Only a few counts were recorded for this clonotype. The chain joins TRBV7-2 to TRBJ1-1; a weak D match, TRBD1 (5 bases). From germline, CDR1 is SGHTA and CDR2 FQGNSA. The CDR3 has 16 residues. V lost 1 base to trimming and J lost 4 bases, with 16 bases between them. CDR3 region: CASSLVYGARSTEAFF. CDR3 bases: TGTGCCAGCAGCTTAGTGTATGGGGCCAGGAGCACTGAAGCTTTCTTT.

This clonotype appeared a few times. The chain couples TRBV20-1 to TRBJ1-1; 9 positions match TRBD1. This CDR3 is 15 amino acids long. Germline CDR1 is DFQATT and CDR2 is SNEGSKA (reference sequence). V lost 1 base and J lost 4; bases outside the gene matches: 7. In DNA form, the CDR3 reads TGCAGTGCTAGAGTACTCGGGACAGGGATCACTGAAGCTTTCTTT. Residues: CSARVLGTGITEAFF.

V gene TRBV5-6 combines with J gene TRBJ2-7; D unclear. The CDR3 loop spans 14 amino acids. The V gene's germline CDR1 is SGHDT and CDR2 YYEEEE. The ends were cut back, 4 bases at V and 3 bases at J, with 14 bases in the middle. In DNA form, the CDR3 reads TGTGCCAGCAGCCACTTCGAACTGATCTACGAGCAGTACTTC. Residues: CASSHFELIYEQYF.